These 11 T cell receptor beta chains were all obtained from the same sample, sequenced in a study of CD8 T cells in Susac syndrome. The RNA input was roughly 0.45 to 1 ug, and it was reverse transcribed with random hexamers. From the immunoSEQ multiplex PCR reads, TCRdb called clonotypes with MiXCR, one entry per CDR3 protein. The sample includes 330,000 or so distinct CDR3 sequences, 70% to 90% seen only once; the top ten take around 0.2%. What was sequenced was CD8+ T cells from PBMCs. The receptors here all came from a human donor with multiple sclerosis.

This sequence joins TRBV27 and TRBJ2-7; D gene ambiguous. Trimming stripped 4 bases from V and 4 bases from J, with 14 bases between. CDR3 length: 14 residues. Germline V lookup: CDR1 MNHEY, CDR2 SMNVEV (reference sequence). CDR3: CASSWTGEGYEQYF. The DNA of the CDR3 is TGTGCCAGCAGTTGGACGGGTGAAGGGTACGAGCAGTACTTC.

The CDR3 DNA is TGCAGTGCTAGAGCGAACCGACTAGCGGGGCAAGAGACCCAGTACTTC. Its protein is CSARANRLAGQETQYF. The chain links TRBV20-1 to TRBJ2-5, with 11 bases matching TRBD2. Germline V lookup: CDR1 DFQATT, CDR2 SNEGSKA (reference sequence). The V segment lost 1 base and the J segment 2 bases; nucleotides outside the gene matches: 6. The CDR3 runs to 16 residues.

This clonotype was recorded once. The CDR3 sequence: CASSQRSARELFF. CDR3 coding DNA: TGTGCCAGCAGCCAGAGGTCAGCCCGGGAGCTGTTTTTT. This rearrangement joins TRBV4-2 to TRBJ2-2, with unresolved D. V was clipped by 3 bases and J by 9 bases, with 11 bases between them. Germline V lookup: CDR1 LGHNA, CDR2 YNFKEQ. The CDR3 sequence is 13 residues long.

The genes are TRBV4-2 and TRBJ2-7, with 10 positions matching TRBD2. Looked up from germline, CDR1 is LGHNA and CDR2 is YNFKEQ. This CDR3 region has 15 residues. The V gene end was trimmed by 2 bases and the J gene end by 4 bases; junction bases not matched to a gene: 5. The CDR3 DNA sequence: TGTGCCAGCAGCCAACCGCTAGCGGGAGCGTACGAGCAGTACTTC. Residues: CASSQPLAGAYEQYF.

V is TRBV19 and J is TRBJ2-7, with TRBD1 identical over 10 bases. This CDR3 spans 15 amino acids. J was trimmed by 1 base and V by 5 bases; bases with no gene match: 5. The V gene's germline CDR1 is LNHDA and CDR2 SQIVND (reference sequence). DNA for the CDR3: TGTGCCAGTAGTCTAGGACAGGGGGATTCCTACGAGCAGTACTTC. It specifies CASSLGQGDSYEQYF.

This sequence joins TRBV4-1 and TRBJ1-6, with 10 bases fitting TRBD1. The CDR3 sequence is 16 residues long. Germline V gene lookup returns CDR1 MGHRA and CDR2 YSYEKL. Unmatched junction bases numbered 7, after V lost 4 bases and J lost 7 bases. This CDR3 is CASSPHLGQGNSPLHF. The CDR3 DNA reads TGCGCCAGCAGCCCCCACCTGGGACAGGGGAATTCACCCCTCCACTTT.

This chain joins TRBV5-4 and TRBJ2-1; 13 bases match TRBD2. This CDR3 region has 15 residues. CDR1 is SGHNT and CDR2 is YYREEE in the germline V gene (reference sequence). V was pared by 5 bases and J by 8 bases, with 7 bases of the junction left unmatched. DNA for the CDR3: TGTGCCAGCAGGACACTAGCGGGAGGGCCACATGAGCAGTTCTTC. Translating gives CASRTLAGGPHEQFF.

The chain links TRBV4-3 to TRBJ2-6; unclear D gene. This CDR3 comprises 18 residues. The V and J ends lost 5 bases and 1 base respectively, with 18 bases between them. Germline V gene data show CDR1 as LGHNA and CDR2 as YSLEER. This CDR3 reads CASSSYTDGESGANVLTF. In DNA form, the CDR3 reads TGCGCCAGCAGCTCATACACAGACGGAGAGTCTGGGGCCAACGTCCTGACTTTC.

The rearrangement uses TRBV19 and TRBJ1-5; D perhaps matches TRBD1 (5 bases). The CDR3 extends over 17 amino acids. The germline CDR1 and CDR2 sequences are LNHDA and SQIVND (reference sequence). The V end was cut by 3 bases, the J end by 5 bases, with 20 bases between. CDR3 sequence reads: CASSMEELRGFDQPQHF. The CDR3 bases are TGTGCCAGTAGTATGGAGGAGTTGAGGGGTTTCGATCAGCCCCAGCATTTT.

The chain employs TRBV5-4 and TRBJ1-1; 8 positions agree with TRBD1. J was trimmed by 5 bases and V by 4 bases; bases with no gene match: 4. Germline lookup yields CDR1 SGHNT and CDR2 YYREEE (reference sequence). The CDR3 has 13 amino acids. The CDR3 protein is CASSTGGFTEAFF. The CDR3 nucleotides are TGTGCCAGCAGCACAGGGGGGTTTACTGAAGCTTTCTTT.

V and J are TRBV11-2 and TRBJ2-3, with a possible D match to TRBD1 (5 bases). Germline V gene data show CDR1 as SGHAT and CDR2 as FQNNGV. V was shortened by 4 bases and J by 2 bases, with 16 bases between the two germline ends. This CDR3 contains 16 residues. CDR3 DNA: TGTGCCAGCAGCTCTACTATGGGGCGGCCCACAGATACGCAGTATTTT. Its translation is CASSSTMGRPTDTQYF. Drawing the rest from reference TRBV11-2 and TRBJ2-3, the complete variable domain is EAGVAQSPRYKIIEKRQSVAFWCNPISGHATLYWYQQILGQGPKLLIQFQNNGVVDDSQLPKDRFSAERLKGVDSTLKIQPAKLEDSAVYLCASSSTMGRPTDTQYFGPGTRLTVL.